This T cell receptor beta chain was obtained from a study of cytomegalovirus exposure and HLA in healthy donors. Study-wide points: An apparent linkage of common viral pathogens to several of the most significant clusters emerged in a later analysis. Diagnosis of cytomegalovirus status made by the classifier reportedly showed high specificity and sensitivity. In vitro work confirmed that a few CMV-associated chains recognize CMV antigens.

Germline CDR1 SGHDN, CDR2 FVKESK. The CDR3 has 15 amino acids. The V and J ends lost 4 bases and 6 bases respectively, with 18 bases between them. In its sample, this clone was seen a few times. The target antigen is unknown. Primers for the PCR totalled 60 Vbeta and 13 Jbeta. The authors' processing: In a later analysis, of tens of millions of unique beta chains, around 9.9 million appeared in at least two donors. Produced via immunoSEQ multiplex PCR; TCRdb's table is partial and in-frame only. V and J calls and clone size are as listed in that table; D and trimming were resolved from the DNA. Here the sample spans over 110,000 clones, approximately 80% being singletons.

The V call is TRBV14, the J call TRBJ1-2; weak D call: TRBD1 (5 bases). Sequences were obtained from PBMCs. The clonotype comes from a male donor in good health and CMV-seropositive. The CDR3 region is CASSRKTLTVHGYTF. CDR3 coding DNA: TGTGCCAGCAGCCGCAAGACCTTGACAGTTCATGGCTACACCTTC.